The 7 T cell receptor beta chains given below trace back to one sample, sequenced in a study of early T cells in non-severe SARS-CoV-2 infection. TCRdb reprocessed the 5' RACE reads via MiXCR and lists one record per CDR3 protein. The sample lists about 76,000 distinct CDR3 sequences, 15% to 19% occurring once. The sample comprised whole blood. These receptors were collected from an adult who was a healthcare worker with PCR-confirmed SARS-CoV-2 infection or an uninfected control (not recorded which).

This clonotype was detected ten times or more. J is TRBJ2-7 and V is TRBV5-1, with 8 bases matching TRBD1. Germline assignment: CDR1 SGHRS and CDR2 YFSETQ. The CDR3 has 13 amino acids. After removal of 2 bases from V and 7 bases from J, the junction contained 5 bases not matched to a gene. The CDR3: CASSLTGGREQYF. CDR3 sequence (DNA): TGCGCCAGCAGCTTAACAGGGGGAAGAGAGCAGTACTTC.

The rearrangement joins TRBV6-6 to TRBJ1-2; weak D call: TRBD1 (5 bases). Trimming took off 5 bases at V and 8 bases at J, with 18 bases between the two ends. This CDR3 spans 14 amino acids. Looked up from germline, CDR1 is MNHNY and CDR2 is SVGAGI (reference sequence). The CDR3 loop reads CASSDLGQESGYTF. The CDR3 DNA is TGTGCCAGCAGTGACCTAGGACAAGAGAGCGGCTACACCTTC.

This clonotype was recorded only once. This could be a read error, since a much larger clone is one nucleotide away. The chain joins TRBV2 to TRBJ2-5, with 7 bases that match TRBD1. Germline V gives CDR1 SNHLY, CDR2 FYNNEI. The CDR3 loop spans 14 amino acids. Trimming at V came to 9 bases and at J to 1 base, leaving 8 bases not matched to a gene. CDR3 DNA: TGTGCCAGAAGACTCGGGACAGCCCAAGAGACCCAGTACTTC. Its protein product is CARRLGTAQETQYF.

The rearrangement uses TRBV7-9 and TRBJ2-7; D remains unclear. V was cut by 4 bases and J by 2 bases, with 6 bases left in between. This CDR3 spans 12 amino acids. Germline CDR1 reads SEHNR; CDR2 reads FQNEAQ (reference sequence). CDR3 sequence: CASSSITYEQYF. The CDR3 DNA is TGTGCCAGCAGCTCGATTACCTACGAGCAGTACTTC.

This clonotype has a handful of counts. The rearrangement joins TRBV5-4 to TRBJ2-7, with TRBD1 identical over 11 bases. Trimming cost V 4 bases and J 2 bases; bases outside gene matches: 5. The CDR3 spans 15 residues. Germline V CDR1 and CDR2: SGHNT, YYREEE (reference sequence). CDR3 in amino acids: CASSRDRGSTYEQYF. The CDR3 bases are TGTGCCAGCAGCCGGGACAGGGGGTCTACCTACGAGCAGTACTTC.

This clonotype has only a few counts. This chain uses TRBV6-2 or TRBV6-3 with TRBJ2-2; D gene uncertain. Per the germline V gene, CDR1 is MNHEY and CDR2 is SVGEGT. The CDR3 is made up of 15 amino acids. V lost 8 bases to trimming and J lost 4 bases, with 17 bases between them. The CDR3: CASGDQPDLTGELFF. DNA of the CDR3: TGTGCCAGCGGAGATCAACCCGACCTCACCGGGGAGCTGTTTTTT.

The rearrangement links TRBV6-5 to TRBJ1-6; 7 bases match TRBD1. Trimming cost V 2 bases and J 3 bases; bases outside gene matches: 7. CDR3 length: 17 amino acids. Germline V gene lookup returns CDR1 MNHEY and CDR2 SVGAGI. The CDR3 reads CASSYEEGAGYNSPLHF. In DNA, the CDR3 is TGTGCCAGCAGTTACGAGGAGGGGGCCGGCTATAATTCACCCCTCCACTTT.